Presented here are 27 T cell receptor beta chains from one specimen sequenced in a study of T cell changes during pregnancy in multiple sclerosis. Some clones are missing from TCRdb's copy, which holds only in-frame ones; the method was immunoSEQ multiplex PCR. The data contain under 35,000 clones, roughly 90% of them singletons. The sequencing here drew on CD8+ T cells from peripheral blood mononuclear cells, taken in the second trimester of pregnancy. These TCRs come from a female donor with multiple sclerosis, enrolled in a pregnancy study.

V and J are TRBV4-1 and TRBJ2-1; 10 nucleotides agree with TRBD2. The germline V gene encodes CDR1 MGHRA and CDR2 YSYEKL. V was pared by 3 bases and J by 9 bases, with 11 bases of the junction left unmatched. The length of the CDR3 is 16 residues. CDR3 DNA sequence: TGCGCCAGCAGCCAGGGTAGCGGGAGGAGAAAGGTTGAGCAGTTCTTC. Its translation is CASSQGSGRRKVEQFF.

The chain carries TRBV9 and TRBJ1-3, with 9 bases aligning to TRBD1. Germline V CDR1 and CDR2: SGDLS, YYNGEE. V trimming: 4 bases; J trimming: 4 bases; junction bases outside the gene matches: 12. This CDR3 is 17 amino acids long. CDR3: CASSPGPGTGLGNTIYF. CDR3 DNA sequence: TGTGCCAGCAGCCCAGGTCCCGGGACAGGGTTGGGAAACACCATATATTTT.

The chain is built from TRBV7-2 and TRBJ2-3; TRBD2 is a possible D gene (6 bases). CDR3 length: 15 residues. Germline CDR1 SGHTA, CDR2 FQGNSA. Trimming removed 7 bases from V and 4 bases from J, with 18 bases in between. The CDR3 bases are TGTGCCAGCAACCTCCCTACGGGGGTGGCAGATACGCAGTATTTT. Protein product: CASNLPTGVADTQYF. Filled out from reference TRBV7-2 and TRBJ2-3, the complete variable domain reads GAGVSQSPSNKVTEKGKDVELRCDPISGHTALYWYRQSLGQGLEFLIYFQGNSAPDKSGLPSDRFSAERTGGSVSTLTIQRTQQEDSAVYLCASNLPTGVADTQYFGPGTRLTVL.

CDR3 bases: TGTGCCATCAGTGAATTAAGCGGGAGCGGGACAGATACGCAGTATTTT. Translation gives CAISELSGSGTDTQYF. The chain couples TRBV10-3 to TRBJ2-3; TRBD2 matches 8 bases. Germline lookup yields CDR1 ENHRY and CDR2 SYGVKD. V lost 3 bases and J lost 3; bases outside the gene matches: 8. CDR3 length: 16 residues.

V and J are TRBV15 and TRBJ2-1; 8 nucleotides agree with TRBD2. CDR1 and CDR2 from the germline V gene are LNHNV and YYDKDF (reference sequence). CDR3 size: 17 residues. V gave up 0 bases and J gave up 1 base; unmatched junction bases: 5. Written as DNA, the CDR3 is TGTGCCACCAGCAGAGATAGGGCGGGAGGTTCCTACAATGAGCAGTTCTTC. Translation gives CATSRDRAGGSYNEQFF.

This sequence joins TRBV2 and TRBJ2-7; 7 nucleotides align to TRBD1. The ends lost 6 bases at V and 0 bases at J; junction bases unmatched: 5. Germline V gene lookup returns CDR1 SNHLY and CDR2 FYNNEI. This CDR3 spans 14 amino acids. The CDR3 nucleotides are TGTGCCAGCAGACCGCAGGGGGTCTCCTACGAGCAGTACTTC. Translating it yields CASRPQGVSYEQYF.

The V gene is TRBV12-1, the J gene TRBJ1-1; TRBD1, as called in the table, went unchecked against the DNA. TRBV12-1 is recorded as a pseudogene. CDR3 length equals 14 residues. The CDR3 sequence: CASSADRVNTEAFF. The CDR3 DNA sequence: TGTGCCAGCAGCGCCGACAGGGTGAACACTGAAGCTTTCTTT.

This chain connects TRBV30 to TRBJ2-3; D gene ambiguous. V was clipped by 3 bases and J by 0 bases, with 10 bases between them. CDR3 length: 14 amino acids. The germline gives CDR1 GTSNPN, CDR2 SVGIG (reference sequence). CDR3 coding DNA: TGTGCCTGGAGCGCGTTGTCTAGCACAGATACGCAGTATTTT. Protein sequence: CAWSALSSTDTQYF.

V usage is TRBV6-5 and J usage is TRBJ2-7; no clear D. Germline V lookup: CDR1 MNHEY, CDR2 SVGAGI. This CDR3 has 14 amino acids. Between the trimmed V and J ends, which lost 2 bases and 2 bases, there was a span of 10 bases. The CDR3 here is CASSYDGSAYEQYF. The CDR3 nucleotides are TGTGCCAGCAGTTACGACGGGTCAGCCTACGAGCAGTACTTC.

The chain links TRBV11-2 to TRBJ2-3; D might be TRBD1 (5 bases). The V end lost 1 base, the J end lost 4 bases, and 12 bases lay between the germline ends. Germline assignment: CDR1 SGHAT and CDR2 FQNNGV. The CDR3 runs 15 residues. CDR3 in DNA: TGTGCCAGCAGCTTAGGGCCCAGGGTGCCAGATACGCAGTATTTT. Amino acids: CASSLGPRVPDTQYF.

The gene calls are TRBV7-2 and TRBJ2-4, with TRBD1 matching 8 bases. The V gene's germline CDR1 is SGHTA and CDR2 FQGNSA. The trim removed 5 bases at V and 2 bases at J, leaving 17 bases unmatched. The CDR3 extends over 19 amino acids. In nucleotides, the CDR3 is TGTGCCAGCAGCCAGACGGCAGCCCTCAGGGGGCGGTCCAAAAACATTCAGTACTTC. Translated: CASSQTAALRGRSKNIQYF.

V gene TRBV2 combines with J gene TRBJ2-7; the match to TRBD2 covers 8 bases. This CDR3 spans 16 amino acids. Germline-derived CDR1 and CDR2 are SNHLY and FYNNEI. V was pared by 10 bases and J by 0 bases, with 14 bases of the junction left unmatched. Here the CDR3 reads CAIRPELAASSYEQYF. In DNA form, the CDR3 reads TGTGCCATTCGACCAGAACTAGCGGCAAGCTCCTACGAGCAGTACTTC.

This clone was recorded only once. The chain joins TRBV30 to TRBJ1-2; 7 positions agree with TRBD1. CDR3 length: 14 amino acids. CDR1 GTSNPN and CDR2 SVGIG come from the germline V gene (reference sequence). V was clipped by 5 bases and J by 3 bases; unmatched bases: 9. The CDR3, as DNA: TGTGCCTGGGGACCGGGACAGCCACACTATGGCTACACCTTC. Its translation is CAWGPGQPHYGYTF.

V gene TRBV9 combines with J gene TRBJ2-3; perhaps TRBD2 as D (5 bases). Germline CDR1 and CDR2: SGDLS and YYNGEE. The CDR3 extends over 14 amino acids. Trimming cost V 1 base and J 6 bases, with 12 bases left between them. The CDR3 loop reads CASSVYASLDTQYF. CDR3 sequence (DNA): TGTGCCAGCAGCGTATACGCTAGCCTGGATACGCAGTATTTT.

The chain joins TRBV27 to TRBJ2-3, with a weak D call TRBD2 (6 bases). The CDR3 is made up of 13 amino acids. V gave up 5 bases and J gave up 1 base, with 7 bases separating them. In germline, CDR1 is MNHEY, CDR2 SMNVEV (reference sequence). This chain's CDR3 is CASSPGGTDTQYF. Written as DNA, the CDR3 is TGTGCCAGCAGTCCGGGGGGCACAGATACGCAGTATTTT.

The chain joins TRBV15 to TRBJ2-3; TRBD2 agrees at 9 bases. CDR3 length equals 15 residues. CDR1 and CDR2 (germline): LNHNV, YYDKDF (reference sequence). Trimming cost V 0 bases and J 4 bases; bases outside gene matches: 2. CDR3 protein: CATSREAGGADTQYF. CDR3 sequence (DNA): TGTGCCACCAGCAGAGAAGCGGGAGGAGCAGATACGCAGTATTTT.

The count of this clone is one. This chain joins TRBV29-1 and TRBJ2-7; TRBD1 might be the D (5 bases). Germline-derived CDR1 and CDR2 are SQVTM and ANQGSEA. The CDR3 is made up of 14 amino acids. The V end was cut by 6 bases, the J end by 4 bases, with 19 bases between. The CDR3 here is CSVDKDSMGYEQYF. As DNA, the CDR3 is TGCAGCGTAGATAAAGACAGCATGGGTTACGAGCAGTACTTC.

V gene TRBV18 combines with J gene TRBJ2-7; 9 bases are shared with TRBD1. V was pared by 6 bases and J by 2 bases, with 5 bases of the junction left unmatched. Germline lookup yields CDR1 KGHSH and CDR2 LQKENI. This CDR3 region has 14 residues. For the CDR3, the DNA is TGTGCCAGCTCCCAGGACAGGGGAACCTACGAGCAGTACTTC. It yields the protein CASSQDRGTYEQYF.

The chain couples TRBV6-6 to TRBJ1-3; 7 nucleotides match TRBD1. With V trimmed by 0 bases and J by 4 bases, 3 bases remained unmatched. There are 15 residues in the CDR3. Per germline, CDR1 MNHNY and CDR2 SVGAGI (reference sequence). The CDR3 loop is CASSYSTGVGNTIYF. The CDR3 region has the DNA TGTGCCAGCAGTTACTCTACAGGGGTAGGAAACACCATATATTTT.

The chain has TRBV29-1 and TRBJ2-7; 9 positions match TRBD1. The V gene's germline CDR1 is SQVTM and CDR2 ANQGSEA. The CDR3 is 14 residues long. Trimming at V came to 1 base and at J to 0 bases, leaving 1 base not matched to a gene. CDR3 nucleotides: TGCAGCGTTGAAGGGGGACAGGGCTCCTACGAGCAGTACTTC. The encoded protein is CSVEGGQGSYEQYF.

The rearrangement joins TRBV27 to TRBJ2-5; maybe TRBD2 (6 bases). The length of the CDR3 is 14 residues. CDR1 and CDR2 (germline): MNHEY, SMNVEV (reference sequence). Deletions cut 5 bases from V and 5 bases from J, with 15 bases between. In nucleotides, the CDR3 is TGTGCCAGCAGTATGACTAGAGGTATGGAGACCCAGTACTTC. It specifies CASSMTRGMETQYF.

The rearrangement uses TRBV7-8 and TRBJ2-1; TRBD2 is a possible D gene (6 bases). This CDR3 is built from 15 residues. The V gene's germline CDR1 is SGHVS and CDR2 FQNEAQ. Trimming removed 1 base from V and 9 bases from J, with 16 bases in between. The CDR3 DNA is TGTGCCAGCAGCTTAGTACGGGGGAAGGCGGGTGAGCAGTTCTTC. Encoded protein: CASSLVRGKAGEQFF. Looking up the rest from reference TRBV7-8 and TRBJ2-1 gives the full variable domain: GAGVSQSPRYKVAKRGQDVALRCDPISGHVSLFWYQQALGQGPEFLTYFQNEAQLDKSGLPSDRFFAERPEGSVSTLKIQRTQQEDSAVYLCASSLVRGKAGEQFFGPGTRLTVL.

The chain joins TRBV7-9 to TRBJ2-7; 9 bases agree with TRBD1. In germline, CDR1 is SEHNR, CDR2 FQNEAQ (reference sequence). The ends lost 2 bases at V and 6 bases at J; junction bases unmatched: 2. This CDR3 region has 13 residues. In DNA, the CDR3 is TGTGCCAGCAGCTTAACAGGGGGCATCGAGCAGTACTTC. Its translation: CASSLTGGIEQYF.

This chain uses TRBV19 with TRBJ1-4; D gene unclear. The CDR3 is 15 amino acids. The V gene lost 3 bases and the J gene lost 8 bases, with 16 bases spanning the gap. Germline V gene lookup returns CDR1 LNHDA and CDR2 SQIVND (reference sequence). CDR3: CASSIPQEVNEKLFF. For the CDR3, the DNA is TGTGCCAGTAGTATCCCGCAGGAAGTTAACGAAAAACTGTTTTTT.

The rearrangement links TRBV29-1 to TRBJ2-3; D uncertain. CDR3 length: 14 amino acids. V gave up 7 bases and J gave up 2 bases, with 16 bases separating them. Per the germline V gene, CDR1 is SQVTM and CDR2 is ANQGSEA. The chain's CDR3 is CSARMLDNTDTQYF. The CDR3 bases are TGCAGCGCGAGAATGCTTGACAACACAGATACGCAGTATTTT.

This clone was recorded once. The genes are TRBV2 and TRBJ2-7; TRBD2 might be the D (5 bases). CDR3 size: 14 residues. Germline V CDR1 and CDR2: SNHLY, FYNNEI. Deletions cut 0 bases from V and 10 bases from J, with 16 bases between. As DNA, the CDR3 is TGTGCCAGCAGTGAAGCGCTTTTGGAGGCCTTACAGTACTTC. It is translated as CASSEALLEALQYF.

This chain joins TRBV4-3 and TRBJ2-2; 8 nucleotides agree with TRBD1. J was trimmed by 6 bases and V by 5 bases; bases with no gene match: 5. The germline CDR1 and CDR2 sequences are LGHNA and YSLEER. The CDR3 covers 14 residues. CDR3 bases: TGCGCCAGCAGCTCAGGACAGGGCTCCGGGGAGCTGTTTTTT. It specifies CASSSGQGSGELFF.